This T cell receptor (beta chain) stems from a study of early T cells in non-severe SARS-CoV-2 infection. About this clonotype: Given a much more abundant clone one base away, this may be a read error.

One entry per CDR3 protein results from TCRdb running MiXCR on the 5' RACE reads. The sample carries fewer than 70,000 distinct CDR3 sequences, around an eighth recorded once. The CDR3 contains 14 residues. CDR1 and CDR2 from the germline V gene are MNHNY and SVGAGI (reference sequence). This clonotype was obtained from an adult who was a healthcare worker with PCR-confirmed SARS-CoV-2 infection or an uninfected control (not recorded which). V and J are TRBV6-6 and TRBJ2-1; 8 bases match TRBD2. Material: whole blood. CDR3 sequence reads: CASSRTSPSGEQSF. CDR3 in DNA: TGTGCCAGCAGCCGGACTAGCCCTTCGGGAGAGCAGTCCTTC.